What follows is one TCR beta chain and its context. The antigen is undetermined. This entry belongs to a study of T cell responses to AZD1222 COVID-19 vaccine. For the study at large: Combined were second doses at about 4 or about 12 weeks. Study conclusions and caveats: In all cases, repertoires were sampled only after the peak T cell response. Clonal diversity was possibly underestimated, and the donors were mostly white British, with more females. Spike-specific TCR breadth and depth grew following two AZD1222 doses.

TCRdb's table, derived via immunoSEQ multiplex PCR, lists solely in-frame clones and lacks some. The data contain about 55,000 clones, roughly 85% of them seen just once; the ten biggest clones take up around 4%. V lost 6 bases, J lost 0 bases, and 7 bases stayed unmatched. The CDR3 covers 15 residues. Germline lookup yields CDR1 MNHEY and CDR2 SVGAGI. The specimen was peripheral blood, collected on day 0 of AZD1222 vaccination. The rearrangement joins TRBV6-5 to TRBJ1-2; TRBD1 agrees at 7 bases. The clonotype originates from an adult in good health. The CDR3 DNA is TGTGCCAGCAGCGATAACAGGGGAGCTAACTATGGCTACACCTTC. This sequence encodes CASSDNRGANYGYTF.